This T cell receptor beta chain came from a study of long-term antiretroviral therapy in people with HIV. Study-wide findings and caveats: Records did not include ART adherence, viral resistance or therapy changes. Versus controls, repertoires in people with HIV had narrower CDR3 length ranges. Dominating the repertoire at all time points were the clones that expanded before ART.

This CDR3 has 15 amino acids. In germline, CDR1 is LGHNA, CDR2 YSLEER. Between the trimmed V and J ends, which lost 0 bases and 0 bases, there was a span of 8 bases. Cryopreserved PBMC samples of roughly 0.85-11 million cells were used for DNA extraction. About this clone itself: Its antigen remains unidentified.

Survey-level resolution applied to immunoSEQ assay v3.0. Profiling relied on immunoSEQ multiplex PCR, and the TCRdb table lists in-frame clones only, not all of them. The sample has around 25,000 clones, 85% to 95% seen once. The gene calls are TRBV4-3 and TRBJ1-1; no firm D call. This receptor was identified in a woman aged 45-60 years with HIV. Sequenced material: unsorted PBMCs, taken about 4.7 years after starting antiretroviral therapy. CDR3 sequence (DNA): TGCGCCAGCAGCCAAGATCTGGGTTTGAACACTGAAGCTTTCTTT. It specifies CASSQDLGLNTEAFF.